This passage covers 24 T cell receptor beta chains from one sample sequenced in a study of neurological immune-mediated disorders. TCRdb passed the 5' RACE reads through MiXCR, listing each CDR3 protein once. The sample holds just over 30,000 distinct CDR3 sequences, just over 4% seen once. The sequenced sample consisted of CD4+ T cells from blood. These TCRs come from a woman aged 40 to 49 in good health.

This clonotype occurred many times. V gene TRBV20-1 combines with J gene TRBJ1-1; no definite D call. This CDR3 is 13 amino acids long. Trimming removed 8 bases at V and 0 bases at J, with 13 bases between. CDR1 and CDR2 (germline): DFQATT, SNEGSKA (reference sequence). This CDR3 is CSSLPHMNTEAFF. The CDR3, as DNA: TGCAGTTCACTGCCACACATGAACACTGAAGCTTTCTTT.

This clonotype was seen at least ten times. The CDR3 nucleotides read TGTGCCAGCAGCTTCCCGGGACAGGGTGCCTATGGCTACACCTTC. This encodes CASSFPGQGAYGYTF. V gene TRBV7-9 combines with J gene TRBJ1-2; TRBD1 aligns across 9 bases. This CDR3 region has 15 residues. The ends lost 3 bases at V and 4 bases at J; junction bases unmatched: 6. Germline loops: CDR1 SEHNR, CDR2 FQNEAQ (reference sequence).

This clonotype was detected ten times or more. This chain links TRBV20-1 with TRBJ1-4, with D perhaps matching TRBD1 (5 bases). CDR1 and CDR2 (germline): DFQATT, SNEGSKA (reference sequence). V was cut by 8 bases and J by 8 bases, with 15 bases left in between. This CDR3 contains 12 residues. In DNA, the CDR3 is TGCAGTACCGGGACCCTAAACGAAAAACTGTTTTTT. It codes for CSTGTLNEKLFF.

This clonotype came up many times. The chain's CDR3 is CAWGQGGGEQFF. DNA of the CDR3: TGTGCCTGGGGACAGGGGGGTGGTGAGCAGTTCTTC. The chain uses TRBV7-6 and TRBJ2-1, with 11 bases aligning to TRBD1. CDR3 length equals 12 residues. The V segment lost 11 bases and the J segment 9 bases; nucleotides outside the gene matches: 6. CDR1 SGHVS and CDR2 FNYEAQ come from the germline V gene. The full variable domain, in which reference TRBV7-6 and TRBJ2-1 provide the parts outside the CDR3, is GAGVSQSPRYKVTKRGQDVALRCDPISGHVSLYWYRQALGQGPEFLTYFNYEAQQDKSGLPNDRFSAERPEGSISTLTIQRTEQRDSAMYRCAWGQGGGEQFFGPGTRLTVL.

This clonotype came up many times. The V and J genes are TRBV11-2 and TRBJ2-7; D gene uncertain. Trimming took 1 base from V and 4 from J, leaving 14 bases between them. Germline V CDR1 and CDR2: SGHAT, FQNNGV. There are 15 residues in the CDR3. The CDR3 sequence: CASSLVTSAPYEQYF. As DNA, the CDR3 is TGTGCCAGCAGCTTAGTAACCAGCGCTCCATACGAGCAGTACTTC.

This clonotype was found many times. The V gene is TRBV7-2, the J gene TRBJ2-5, with 8 bases matching TRBD2. Per germline, CDR1 SGHTA and CDR2 FQGNSA. The CDR3 sequence is 13 residues long. V lost 5 bases to trimming and J lost 9 bases; unmatched junction nucleotides: 8. This CDR3 reads CASSPTGGVAQYF. For the CDR3, the DNA is TGTGCCAGCAGCCCCACCGGGGGGGTGGCCCAGTACTTC.

This clonotype has a count of ten or more. The rearrangement joins TRBV7-9 to TRBJ1-5; D not certain. V was pared by 1 base and J by 6 bases, with 16 bases between. Per germline, CDR1 SEHNR and CDR2 FQNEAQ (reference sequence). The CDR3 extends over 16 amino acids. CDR3 amino acids: CASSLDRGMGSQPQHF. CDR3 coding DNA: TGTGCCAGCAGCTTAGATCGAGGGATGGGATCTCAGCCCCAGCATTTT.

The sample holds many counts of this clonotype. V gene TRBV10-3 combines with J gene TRBJ2-3, with no clear D. This CDR3 region has 14 residues. V lost 7 bases and J lost 2, with 13 bases in between. Germline CDR1 is ENHRY and CDR2 is SYGVKD. CDR3 in DNA: TGTGCCATCACAAGAACCCAGTACACAGATACGCAGTATTTT. This gives the protein CAITRTQYTDTQYF.

The sample holds many counts of this clonotype. A much larger clone lies a single base off, so this may be a read error. The chain couples TRBV5-1 to TRBJ1-5, with D possibly matching TRBD1 (5 bases). This CDR3 is built from 15 residues. Germline lookup yields CDR1 SGHRS and CDR2 YFSETQ. CDR3 region: CVSSPDPDRNQPQHF. The CDR3 DNA follows: TGCGTCAGCAGCCCGGATCCCGACAGAAATCAGCCCCAGCATTTT. Supplemented by reference TRBV5-1 and TRBJ1-5, the full variable domain reads KAGVTQTPRYLIKTRGQQVTLSCSPISGHRSVSWYQQTPGQGLQFLFEYFSETQRNKGNFPGRFSGRQFSNSRSEMNVSTLELGDSALYLCVSSPDPDRNQPQHFGDGTRLSIL.

In its sample, this clonotype was seen many times. The rearrangement links TRBV20-1 to TRBJ2-2; tentative D call: TRBD1 (5 bases). CDR3 size: 15 residues. Germline CDR1 and CDR2: DFQATT and SNEGSKA (reference sequence). Trimming pared 2 bases from V and 7 bases from J, leaving 17 bases between. CDR3 DNA sequence: TGCAGTGCTAGACGTGGGGCCAGCTCTGACGGGGAGCTGTTTTTT. Its protein is CSARRGASSDGELFF.

This clonotype was seen many times. The genes are TRBV5-1 and TRBJ2-1; 13 bases agree with TRBD2. CDR3 length: 15 residues. Per germline, CDR1 SGHRS and CDR2 YFSETQ. V lost 4 bases and J lost 6; bases outside the gene matches: 4. CDR3 sequence reads: CASSLLAGGPNEQFF. For the CDR3, the DNA is TGCGCCAGCAGCCTACTAGCGGGAGGGCCCAATGAGCAGTTCTTC.

About this clonotype: The CDR3 does not end in the conserved phenylalanine or tryptophan, so this is likely a read error. The chain joins TRBV5-6 to TRBJ2-7, with 8 bases that match TRBD1. The CDR3 is 14 amino acids. Trimming at V came to 4 bases and at J to 3 bases, leaving 6 bases not matched to a gene. Germline-derived CDR1 and CDR2 are SGHDT and YYEEEE. The CDR3 sequence: CASSRFGTGYEQYP. The CDR3 DNA is TGTGCCAGCAGCCGCTTTGGGACAGGCTACGAGCAGTACCCC.

Many counts were recorded for this clonotype. The chain is built from TRBV6-1 and TRBJ1-5, with D unresolved. Between the trimmed V and J ends, which lost 4 bases and 2 bases, there was a span of 12 bases. The CDR3 contains 15 residues. Germline-derived CDR1 and CDR2 are MNHNS and SASEGT. DNA of the CDR3: TGTGCCAGCAGTGGAACCCGGGGAGGCAATCAGCCCCAGCATTTT. This translates into CASSGTRGGNQPQHF.

This clonotype was counted at least ten times. V and J are TRBV10-2 and TRBJ2-5; D remains unclear. V dropped 7 bases and J dropped 3 bases, with 12 bases sitting between them. Germline V gene lookup returns CDR1 WSHSY and CDR2 SAAADI. This CDR3 is 13 amino acids long. CDR3 protein: CASKLPDKETQYF. DNA for the CDR3: TGCGCCAGCAAACTGCCGGATAAAGAGACCCAGTACTTC.

This clonotype has ten or more counts. J is TRBJ1-5 and V is TRBV27; D possibly corresponds to TRBD1 (5 bases). CDR1 is MNHEY and CDR2 is SMNVEV in the germline V gene (reference sequence). This CDR3 has 12 amino acids. V lost 9 bases, J lost 2 bases, and 8 bases lay in between. The CDR3 is CASGTGNQPQHF. The CDR3 bases are TGTGCCAGTGGGACCGGCAATCAGCCCCAGCATTTT.

This clonotype has ten or more counts. The gene calls are TRBV5-1 and TRBJ2-6; D is ambiguous. V was trimmed by 7 bases and J by 0 bases, leaving 8 bases between them. The CDR3 extends over 14 amino acids. Looked up from germline, CDR1 is SGHRS and CDR2 is YFSETQ. CDR3 nucleotide sequence: TGCGCCAGCCAAATACTCTCTGGGGCCAACGTCCTGACTTTC. Protein sequence: CASQILSGANVLTF.

This clonotype was counted ten times or more. This rearrangement joins TRBV12-3 or TRBV12-4 to TRBJ1-1; no firm D call. V was pared by 3 bases and J by 0 bases, with 8 bases between. The CDR3 is 14 residues long. The CDR3 DNA reads as TGTGCCAGCAGTTTCGACTATTTGAACACTGAAGCTTTCTTT. This codes for CASSFDYLNTEAFF.

This clonotype was seen at least ten times. The rearrangement joins TRBV6-2 or TRBV6-3 to TRBJ2-6; D remains unclear. V shed 7 bases and J shed 0 bases, with 13 bases lying between them. Germline values: CDR1 MNHEY, CDR2 SVGEGT. The CDR3 runs to 16 residues. The chain's CDR3 is CASTVLPLSGANVLTF. In DNA form, the CDR3 reads TGTGCCAGCACTGTACTCCCTCTCTCTGGGGCCAACGTCCTGACTTTC.

This clonotype was found many times. This chain links TRBV19 with TRBJ2-7; D is perhaps TRBD2 (7 bases). Germline V lookup: CDR1 LNHDA, CDR2 SQIVND (reference sequence). The length of the CDR3 is 15 residues. V was clipped by 7 bases and J by 3 bases, with 19 bases between them. The CDR3 DNA sequence: TGTGCCAGTACCCGGGGGGCGGAGGACGGCTACGAGCAGTACTTC. It encodes CASTRGAEDGYEQYF.

This clonotype was observed many times. The V and J genes are TRBV18 and TRBJ2-1, with D unclear. Germline V gene data show CDR1 as KGHSH and CDR2 as LQKENI. Trimming stripped 0 bases from V and 9 bases from J, with 9 bases between. The CDR3 runs to 13 residues. The CDR3 spells CASSPPDIREQFF. The DNA of the CDR3 is TGTGCCAGCTCACCACCTGACATCCGTGAGCAGTTCTTC. The full variable domain, completed using reference TRBV18 and TRBJ2-1, is NAGVMQNPRHLVRRRGQEARLRCSPMKGHSHVYWYRQLPEEGLKFMVYLQKENIIDESGMPKERFSAEFPKEGPSILRIQQVVRGDSAAYFCASSPPDIREQFFGPGTRLTVL.

This clonotype has a count of ten or more. The rearrangement uses TRBV24-1 and TRBJ2-1, with TRBD1 matching over 8 bases. There are 19 residues in the CDR3. V dropped 4 bases and J dropped 1; count of bases not matched to a gene: 14. Germline V gene lookup returns CDR1 KGHDR and CDR2 SFDVKD. CDR3 in DNA: TGTGCCACCAGTGAATCCCGGGACAGGACATTGAGGTCCTACAATGAGCAGTTCTTC. It translates to CATSESRDRTLRSYNEQFF.

This clonotype was observed many times. V gene TRBV5-6 combines with J gene TRBJ1-2; 9 nucleotides line up with TRBD1. This CDR3 has 16 amino acids. Germline V lookup: CDR1 SGHDT, CDR2 YYEEEE. The V segment lost 0 bases and the J segment 5 bases; nucleotides outside the gene matches: 8. This chain's CDR3 is CASSLDPTGQGYGYTF. As DNA, the CDR3 is TGTGCCAGCAGCTTGGACCCTACCGGACAGGGGTATGGCTACACCTTC.

This clonotype was picked up many times. V and J are TRBV5-6 and TRBJ2-7; a possible D gene is TRBD2 (6 bases). Germline assignment: CDR1 SGHDT and CDR2 YYEEEE. V lost 5 bases and J lost 2, with 20 bases in between. The CDR3 spans 16 residues. In nucleotides, the CDR3 is TGTGCCAGCAGGGAGGGCCGGGACCCTGGGACCTACGAGCAGTACTTC. Its protein product is CASREGRDPGTYEQYF.

This clonotype was recorded at least ten times. The chain combines TRBV12-3 or TRBV12-4 with TRBJ2-7; D unresolved. The CDR3 loop spans 18 amino acids. V lost 3 bases and J 2 bases, leaving 23 bases between the germline ends. Here the CDR3 DNA reads TGTGCCAGCAGTTTGGGTACTGCCCGGTCACGAAGGGCCTACGAGCAGTACTTC. It encodes CASSLGTARSRRAYEQYF.